This is a list of T cell receptor beta chains from one sample in a study of beta chain features in type 1 diabetes. Method: immunoSEQ multiplex PCR; TCRdb's copy keeps in-frame clones and lacks some. The sample holds about 620,000 clones, roughly a sixth seen once. Sequencing was carried out using naive CD4+ T cells from blood. Receptors were obtained from a young man in good health. Each CDR3 is given with its conserved first and last residue. Each record gives: clone size, D gene, V gene, J gene, CDR3 DNA, CDR3 protein. A D gene is named only where the DNA matches it firmly. Size is stated for part of the rows, as once, few or many counts, or as a class when the clone is expanded.

clone_size: few; d_call: NA; v_call: TRBV21-1; j_call: TRBJ2-3; cdr3_nt: TGTGCCAGCAGCACCCGACCAGATACGCAGTATTTT; cdr3_aa: CASSTRPDTQYF
clone_size: NA; d_call: NA; v_call: TRBV6-5; j_call: TRBJ1-5; cdr3_nt: TGTGCCAGCAGGGGTACAGGGACCAATCAGCCCCAGCATTTT; cdr3_aa: CASRGTGTNQPQHF
clone_size: NA; d_call: NA; v_call: TRBV4-1; j_call: TRBJ2-7; cdr3_nt: TGCGCCAGCAGCCAAGGGGCCCCACTCGGCGAGCAGTACTTC; cdr3_aa: CASSQGAPLGEQYF
clone_size: few; d_call: NA; v_call: TRBV7-3; j_call: TRBJ2-7; cdr3_nt: TGTGCCAGCAGCTTAACTATCGAGTACGAGCAGTACTTC; cdr3_aa: CASSLTIEYEQYF
clone_size: once; d_call: NA; v_call: TRBV6-5; j_call: TRBJ1-2; cdr3_nt: TGTGCCAGCAGTTACCGTGACAGGCCCTATGGCTACACCTTC; cdr3_aa: CASSYRDRPYGYTF
clone_size: NA; d_call: NA; v_call: TRBV12-5; j_call: TRBJ1-5; cdr3_nt: TGTGCTAGTGCGGGGGAAGGGTCCCAGCCCCAGCATTTT; cdr3_aa: CASAGEGSQPQHF
clone_size: few; d_call: NA; v_call: TRBV7-2; j_call: TRBJ1-5; cdr3_nt: TGTGCCAGCAGCGGGGACGGGAATCAGCCCCAGCATTTT; cdr3_aa: CASSGDGNQPQHF
clone_size: few; d_call: NA; v_call: TRBV5-6; j_call: TRBJ1-3; cdr3_nt: TGTGCCAGCAGCTCCTACAGGGATATAACTGGAAACACCATATATTTT; cdr3_aa: CASSSYRDITGNTIYF
clone_size: few; d_call: TRBD1; v_call: TRBV27; j_call: TRBJ2-6; cdr3_nt: TGTGCCAGCAGCATACGACAGGGCTGGGCCAACGTCCTGACTTTC; cdr3_aa: CASSIRQGWANVLTF
clone_size: NA; d_call: NA; v_call: TRBV10-3; j_call: TRBJ1-5; cdr3_nt: TGTGCCATCCAAAAACAGGGATCCAATCAGCCCCAGCATTTT; cdr3_aa: CAIQKQGSNQPQHF
clone_size: few; d_call: NA; v_call: TRBV9; j_call: TRBJ2-1; cdr3_nt: TGTGCCAGCAGCCCCCGAGGCGGCCTCCCCCGGTGGGGTGAGCAGTTCTTC; cdr3_aa: CASSPRGGLPRWGEQFF
clone_size: NA; d_call: TRBD2; v_call: TRBV19; j_call: TRBJ2-7; cdr3_nt: TGTGCCAGTAGTCGGGGACTAGGGGGACACGAGCAGTACTTC; cdr3_aa: CASSRGLGGHEQYF
clone_size: NA; d_call: TRBD2; v_call: TRBV7-3; j_call: TRBJ2-3; cdr3_nt: TGTGCCAGCAGCTTTCTTAGCGGGAGGGCCACAGATACGCAGTATTTT; cdr3_aa: CASSFLSGRATDTQYF
clone_size: few; d_call: NA; v_call: TRBV7-9; j_call: TRBJ2-7; cdr3_nt: TGTGCCAGCAGCTTAGCCGGGGACAAATCCTACGAGCAGTACTTC; cdr3_aa: CASSLAGDKSYEQYF
clone_size: few; d_call: TRBD1; v_call: TRBV20-1; j_call: TRBJ2-5; cdr3_nt: TGCAGTGCTAGGGGACAGCCCCAGTACTTC; cdr3_aa: CSARGQPQYF
clone_size: NA; d_call: NA; v_call: TRBV30; j_call: TRBJ1-2; cdr3_nt: TGTGCCTGGAGTGGGACCCCATATGGCTACACCTTC; cdr3_aa: CAWSGTPYGYTF
clone_size: few; d_call: TRBD1; v_call: TRBV14; j_call: TRBJ2-7; cdr3_nt: TGTGCCAGCAGGGCAGGGGGAATCTCCTACGAGCAGTACTTC; cdr3_aa: CASRAGGISYEQYF
clone_size: NA; d_call: NA; v_call: TRBV28; j_call: TRBJ1-1; cdr3_nt: TGTGCCAGCATTCCTGGGGGTCCGGACACTGAAGCTTTCTTT; cdr3_aa: CASIPGGPDTEAFF
clone_size: NA; d_call: TRBD1; v_call: TRBV5-4; j_call: TRBJ1-4; cdr3_nt: TGTGCCAGCAGCTTGAAGACAGGGTGGTATGAAAAACTGTTTTTT; cdr3_aa: CASSLKTGWYEKLFF
clone_size: NA; d_call: TRBD1; v_call: TRBV4-1; j_call: TRBJ2-3; cdr3_nt: TGCGCCAGCAGATGGACAGGGGTTGGTTCAGATACGCAGTATTTT; cdr3_aa: CASRWTGVGSDTQYF
clone_size: NA; d_call: NA; v_call: TRBV30; j_call: TRBJ1-1; cdr3_nt: TGTGCCTGGAAGGATGGGGCAGGTCGAGCGGCCACTGAAGCTTTCTTT; cdr3_aa: CAWKDGAGRAATEAFF
clone_size: NA; d_call: NA; v_call: TRBV5-5; j_call: TRBJ2-7; cdr3_nt: TGTGCCAGCAGTCTGAGTCTCTACGAGCAGTACTTC; cdr3_aa: CASSLSLYEQYF
clone_size: few; d_call: TRBD1; v_call: TRBV6-4; j_call: TRBJ2-1; cdr3_nt: TGTGCCAGCAGTACACAGACAGGGATGGGGAATGAGCAGTTCTTC; cdr3_aa: CASSTQTGMGNEQFF
clone_size: NA; d_call: TRBD1; v_call: TRBV13; j_call: TRBJ1-2; cdr3_nt: TGTGCCAGCAGACTGAGCGGACAGGGTTCCTATGGCTACACCTTC; cdr3_aa: CASRLSGQGSYGYTF
clone_size: few; d_call: TRBD1; v_call: TRBV18; j_call: TRBJ2-7; cdr3_nt: TGTGCCAGCTCACCACTGGACAGGATCGAGCAGTACTTC; cdr3_aa: CASSPLDRIEQYF
clone_size: few; d_call: NA; v_call: TRBV7-2; j_call: TRBJ1-5; cdr3_nt: TGTGCCAGCAGCTTAGTAGGAGGGGGGAGTCAGCCCCAGCATTTT; cdr3_aa: CASSLVGGGSQPQHF
clone_size: NA; d_call: NA; v_call: TRBV10-3; j_call: TRBJ2-7; cdr3_nt: TGTGCCATCAGTGAGGGACTCCAATCCTACGAGCAGTACTTC; cdr3_aa: CAISEGLQSYEQYF
clone_size: NA; d_call: NA; v_call: TRBV6-5; j_call: TRBJ2-1; cdr3_nt: TGTGCCAGCACTATCATCGGGCATGAGCAGTTCTTC; cdr3_aa: CASTIIGHEQFF
clone_size: few; d_call: NA; v_call: TRBV5-4; j_call: TRBJ2-7; cdr3_nt: TGTGCCAGCAGCTTGGGGACAAATTTCGAGCAGTACTTC; cdr3_aa: CASSLGTNFEQYF
clone_size: few; d_call: TRBD2; v_call: TRBV9; j_call: TRBJ2-7; cdr3_nt: TGTGCCAGCAGCGTCGACCCACCGAGAGAGGGACTAGCGGGAGTGCAGGTGGACTACGAGCAGTACTTC; cdr3_aa: CASSVDPPREGLAGVQVDYEQYF
clone_size: few; d_call: TRBD2; v_call: TRBV7-2; j_call: TRBJ2-2; cdr3_nt: TGTGCCAGCAGCTTACTTGGACTAGCGGCCGGGGAGCTGTTTTTT; cdr3_aa: CASSLLGLAAGELFF
clone_size: few; d_call: NA; v_call: TRBV19; j_call: TRBJ2-1; cdr3_nt: TGTGCCACTGGACAGACTCACAATGAGCAGTTCTTC; cdr3_aa: CATGQTHNEQFF
clone_size: NA; d_call: TRBD1; v_call: TRBV9; j_call: TRBJ1-3; cdr3_nt: TGTGCCAGCAGCGTATTCGGGACAGAGAGCTCTGGAAACACCATATATTTT; cdr3_aa: CASSVFGTESSGNTIYF
clone_size: NA; d_call: TRBD2; v_call: TRBV11-2; j_call: TRBJ2-1; cdr3_nt: TGTGCCAGCAGCTCCCACGGCGGGAGTGTTGAGCAGTTCTTC; cdr3_aa: CASSSHGGSVEQFF
clone_size: NA; d_call: NA; v_call: TRBV9; j_call: TRBJ1-2; cdr3_nt: TGTGCCAGCAGCCTCGGGACACCGGATACCTATGGCTACACCTTC; cdr3_aa: CASSLGTPDTYGYTF
clone_size: few; d_call: TRBD1; v_call: TRBV11-3; j_call: TRBJ2-3; cdr3_nt: TGTGCCAGCAGTATCGGGACAGTTAGCACAGATACGCAGTATTTT; cdr3_aa: CASSIGTVSTDTQYF
clone_size: NA; d_call: TRBD2; v_call: TRBV7-9; j_call: TRBJ2-3; cdr3_nt: TGTGCCAGCAGCTTAAGGGGACTAGCGTTGGCAGATACGCAGTATTTT; cdr3_aa: CASSLRGLALADTQYF
clone_size: once; d_call: TRBD1; v_call: TRBV28; j_call: TRBJ2-3; cdr3_nt: TGTGCCAGCAGTTCACTACAGGGGACAGATACGCAGTATTTT; cdr3_aa: CASSSLQGTDTQYF
clone_size: NA; d_call: NA; v_call: TRBV6-4; j_call: TRBJ1-5; cdr3_nt: TGTGCCAGCAGTACGGAATGGGGAAATCAGCCCCAGCATTTT; cdr3_aa: CASSTEWGNQPQHF
clone_size: few; d_call: NA; v_call: TRBV2; j_call: TRBJ1-1; cdr3_nt: TGTGCCAGCGCCAGACAGAACACTGAAGCTTTCTTT; cdr3_aa: CASARQNTEAFF
clone_size: few; d_call: NA; v_call: TRBV7-2; j_call: TRBJ2-6; cdr3_nt: TGTGCCAGCAGCTTGAGCGGCCTGGCCCCGGCCTCGGACGTCCTGACTTTC; cdr3_aa: CASSLSGLAPASDVLTF